The 32 T cell receptor beta chains in this list originate from one sample, sequenced in a study of T-cell reconstitution after alpha-beta-depleted transplantation in children. It was with unique molecular identifiers that the TCRbeta library was prepared. TCRdb re-derived calls from the PCR reads in MiXCR, one entry per CDR3 protein. The table shows 90,000 to 130,000 distinct CDR3 sequences, with 5% to 7% occurring only once. The sequenced sample was PBMCs, mostly from graft donor cells, obtained 360 days after TCRalphabeta/CD19-depleted stem cell transplant. These receptors were taken from a male patient between 2 and 15 years old who had a stem cell transplant for acute lymphoblastic leukemia, so the T cells may come from the graft donor.

CDR3 bases: TGCGCCAGCAGCCCCCCCCCCAGTAGGTCGGGGGGGTTGGAGACCCAGTACTTC. It specifies CASSPPPSRSGGLETQYF. This chain connects TRBV5-1 to TRBJ2-5; 8 nucleotides align to TRBD2. CDR3 length: 18 amino acids. Germline CDR1 and CDR2: SGHRS and YFSETQ. With 4 bases clipped from V and 5 bases from J, the junction kept 19 bases outside the gene matches.

This clonotype was detected many times. The CDR3 nucleotides are TGCGCCAGCAGCCAAGATGACGACTTTCAAGAGACCCAGTACTTC. Translated: CASSQDDDFQETQYF. The chain joins TRBV4-3 to TRBJ2-5; no definite D call. The CDR3 sequence is 15 residues long. Deletions cut 0 bases from V and 2 bases from J, with 10 bases between. Looked up from germline, CDR1 is LGHNA and CDR2 is YSLEER.

This clonotype was seen ten or more times. The genes are TRBV6-1 and TRBJ2-4; 8 positions agree with TRBD2. Germline V gives CDR1 MNHNS, CDR2 SASEGT. The CDR3 length is 15 residues. J was trimmed by 1 base and V by 4 bases; bases with no gene match: 3. CDR3 protein: CASSAGGWAKNIQYF. The CDR3, as DNA: TGTGCCAGCAGTGCGGGAGGGTGGGCCAAAAACATTCAGTACTTC.

This clonotype showed up many times. The chain combines TRBV2 with TRBJ1-2; TRBD1 might be the D (5 bases). This CDR3 has 12 residues. The V and J ends lost 6 bases and 5 bases respectively, with 10 bases between them. The germline V gene has CDR1 SNHLY and CDR2 FYNNEI. The CDR3 is CASRGTVYGYTF. Written as DNA, the CDR3 is TGTGCCAGCAGGGGGACTGTTTATGGCTACACCTTC.

The sample holds many counts of this clonotype. J is TRBJ2-1 and V is TRBV6-1; 9 bases fit TRBD1. Per germline, CDR1 MNHNS and CDR2 SASEGT. Trimming removed 6 bases from V and 9 bases from J; junction bases left unmatched: 12. The CDR3 consists of 15 residues. The CDR3 spells CASRGTGSVWGEQFF. The CDR3 DNA reads TGTGCCAGCAGGGGGACAGGGAGTGTCTGGGGTGAGCAGTTCTTC.

This clonotype was counted only a few times. This rearrangement joins TRBV4-1 to TRBJ2-5; D not resolved. Germline V gene data show CDR1 as MGHRA and CDR2 as YSYEKL. Trimming removed 0 bases at V and 5 bases at J, with 10 bases between. The CDR3 totals 14 residues. CDR3 loop: CASSQDSGRETQYF. CDR3 bases: TGCGCCAGCAGCCAAGATAGTGGGCGGGAGACCCAGTACTTC.

The sample holds many counts of this clonotype. The J gene is TRBJ2-5, the V gene TRBV9, with D unresolved. In germline, CDR1 is SGDLS, CDR2 YYNGEE. The germline V and J ends were trimmed by 4 bases and 4 bases, with 8 bases remaining between them. The CDR3 is 12 amino acids. For the CDR3, the DNA is TGTGCCAGCAGCTATGGCGCAGAGACCCAGTACTTC. It codes for CASSYGAETQYF.

CDR3 DNA sequence: TGTGCCAGCCGCGCTGGGCTGAACACCGGGGAGCTGTTTTTT. Amino acids: CASRAGLNTGELFF. The chain recombines TRBV5-4 with TRBJ2-2; D remains ambiguous. Germline CDR1 is SGHNT and CDR2 is YYREEE (reference sequence). This CDR3 has 14 residues. With 7 bases removed from V and 1 base from J, the gap between germline ends came to 11 bases.

The chain links TRBV29-1 to TRBJ2-5; tentative D call: TRBD2 (5 bases). The germline V and J ends were trimmed by 6 bases and 7 bases, with 12 bases remaining between them. CDR3 length: 11 residues. The germline V gene has CDR1 SQVTM and CDR2 ANQGSEA. The CDR3 DNA is TGCAGCGTCCCAGAGGGCGGGACCCAGTACTTC. It specifies CSVPEGGTQYF.

The sample holds many counts of this clonotype. CDR3 coding DNA: TGTGCCACCAGTGATTCTGGACAGGCTCATCAGCCCCAGCATTTT. It encodes CATSDSGQAHQPQHF. The chain has TRBV24-1 and TRBJ1-5, with 7 bases fitting TRBD1. Looked up from germline, CDR1 is KGHDR and CDR2 is SFDVKD. V shed 2 bases, J shed 5 bases, and the junction held 5 bases outside the gene matches. The CDR3 spans 15 residues.

In its sample, this clonotype was seen a few times. The gene calls are TRBV7-9 and TRBJ1-2, with D hard to call. Germline V CDR1 and CDR2: SEHNR, FQNEAQ (reference sequence). V lost 3 bases, J lost 3 bases, and 14 bases lay in between. The CDR3 has 15 residues. Here the CDR3 reads CASSFTGDRDYGYTF. The CDR3 coding sequence is TGTGCCAGCAGCTTCACCGGAGACCGGGACTATGGCTACACCTTC.

This clonotype was observed a few times. The chain is built from TRBV6-5 and TRBJ1-5; D gene uncertain. The CDR3 runs to 14 residues. V lost 6 bases, J lost 7 bases, and 16 bases lay in between. From germline, CDR1 is MNHEY and CDR2 SVGAGI. The CDR3 loop reads CASSSGPYDQPQHF. CDR3 nucleotides: TGTGCCAGCAGCTCCGGGCCTTACGACCAGCCCCAGCATTTT.

This clonotype was observed at least ten times. The gene calls are TRBV12-3 or TRBV12-4 and TRBJ2-1; D may correspond to TRBD1 or TRBD2 (5 bases each). Deletions cut 3 bases from V and 6 bases from J, with 9 bases between. CDR3 length equals 13 residues. The DNA of the CDR3 is TGTGCCAGCAGTTTTGGGGGATTCAATGAGCAGTTCTTC. It yields the protein CASSFGGFNEQFF.

This clonotype has more than one count but fewer than ten. The rearrangement joins TRBV7-9 to TRBJ1-6; D not resolved. The CDR3 loop spans 13 amino acids. Germline CDR1 and CDR2: SEHNR and FQNEAQ (reference sequence). V lost 5 bases and J 5 bases, leaving 7 bases between the germline ends. The CDR3 reads CASSPDHNSPLHF. CDR3 coding DNA: TGTGCCAGCAGCCCAGACCATAATTCACCCCTCCACTTT.

This clonotype was seen repeatedly, ten times or more. The rearrangement joins TRBV2 to TRBJ2-4, with D maybe TRBD1 (5 bases). Trimming cost V 4 bases and J 4 bases, with 5 bases left between them. The length of the CDR3 is 12 residues. The germline gives CDR1 SNHLY, CDR2 FYNNEI. CDR3 sequence: CASSGQKNIQYF. CDR3 coding DNA: TGTGCCAGCAGTGGACAGAAAAACATTCAGTACTTC.

This clonotype was recorded many times. The V and J genes are TRBV4-3 and TRBJ2-7, with unresolved D. V lost 0 bases and J lost 7, with 7 bases in between. The CDR3 extends over 12 amino acids. Per germline, CDR1 LGHNA and CDR2 YSLEER. The CDR3 nucleotides are TGCGCCAGCAGCCAAGATAGTAGGGAGCAGTACTTC. Protein: CASSQDSREQYF.

This clonotype was seen repeatedly, ten times or more. The chain carries TRBV9 and TRBJ2-7, with 10 bases fitting TRBD1. Losses at the gene ends were 3 bases for V and 3 bases for J; bases not matched to a gene: 6. CDR1 and CDR2 (germline): SGDLS, YYNGEE. CDR3 length: 15 residues. CDR3 sequence reads: CASSATGTGDYEQYF. CDR3 sequence (DNA): TGTGCCAGCAGCGCCACAGGGACAGGGGACTACGAGCAGTACTTC.

This clonotype was counted at least ten times. The rearrangement links TRBV6-2 or TRBV6-3 to TRBJ1-1; D uncertain. Trimming pared 11 bases from V and 0 bases from J, leaving 13 bases between. Per germline, CDR1 MNHEY and CDR2 SVGEGT. CDR3 size: 13 residues. The CDR3 loop reads CASSAAMNTEAFF. The CDR3 region has the DNA TGTGCCTCGAGTGCAGCCATGAACACTGAAGCTTTCTTT.

This clonotype showed up many times. J is TRBJ2-5 and V is TRBV29-1, with 8 bases matching TRBD1. Germline lookup yields CDR1 SQVTM and CDR2 ANQGSEA. V dropped 4 bases and J dropped 5; count of bases not matched to a gene: 9. The CDR3 runs to 14 residues. In DNA form, the CDR3 reads TGCAGCGTTGCGAGTTGGACAGGGCGTGAGACCCAGTACTTC. Translating it yields CSVASWTGRETQYF.

The chain recombines TRBV11-2 with TRBJ2-6, with 15 bases fitting TRBD2. Germline V lookup: CDR1 SGHAT, CDR2 FQNNGV. Trimming at V came to 3 bases and at J to 4 bases, leaving 10 bases not matched to a gene. This CDR3 spans 20 amino acids. The CDR3 nucleotides are TGTGCCAGCAGCTTTTTCGGACTAGCGGGAGGGCCGGGCGGGGCCAACGTCCTGACTTTC. Translated, it gives CASSFFGLAGGPGGANVLTF.

This chain joins TRBV2 and TRBJ2-2, with 8 nucleotides matching TRBD1. V trimming: 7 bases; J trimming: 3 bases; junction bases outside the gene matches: 7. Germline CDR1 reads SNHLY; CDR2 reads FYNNEI. The CDR3 is 15 amino acids. The DNA for the CDR3 is TGTGCCAGCAACCTACAGGGGGAGGACACCGGGGAGCTGTTTTTT. Protein sequence: CASNLQGEDTGELFF.

This clonotype occurred many times. The chain employs TRBV15 and TRBJ1-1, with a weak D call TRBD1 (6 bases). Per germline, CDR1 LNHNV and CDR2 YYDKDF (reference sequence). CDR3 length equals 15 residues. V lost 4 bases and J 1 base, leaving 13 bases between the germline ends. CDR3 nucleotides: TGTGCCACCAGCATTAATTCCAGGGGGAACACTGAAGCTTTCTTT. Translation: CATSINSRGNTEAFF.

In this sample, this clonotype turned up many times. The chain combines TRBV9 with TRBJ1-3; D uncertain. The germline V gene encodes CDR1 SGDLS and CDR2 YYNGEE. Deletions cut 0 bases from V and 0 bases from J, with 10 bases between. The CDR3 runs to 16 residues. The CDR3 DNA reads TGTGCCAGCAGCGTAGGGAGTTGGAGCTCTGGAAACACCATATATTTT. Translating gives CASSVGSWSSGNTIYF.

The table lists this clonotype with many counts. This sequence joins TRBV4-1 and TRBJ2-3; TRBD2 aligns across 11 bases. The trim removed 0 bases at V and 2 bases at J, leaving 4 bases unmatched. CDR1 is MGHRA and CDR2 is YSYEKL in the germline V gene. This CDR3 region has 17 residues. CDR3 loop: CASSQDQLAGATDTQYF. The CDR3 nucleotides are TGCGCCAGCAGCCAAGATCAACTAGCGGGGGCCACAGATACGCAGTATTTT.

This clonotype was detected ten times or more. This chain's CDR3 is CASGSGRAVTGELFF. For the CDR3, the DNA is TGTGCCAGCGGTAGCGGGAGGGCCGTCACCGGGGAGCTGTTTTTT. This sequence joins TRBV11-2 and TRBJ2-2; 11 positions agree with TRBD2. The CDR3 extends over 15 amino acids. V was pared by 8 bases and J by 4 bases, with 6 bases of the junction left unmatched. CDR1 and CDR2 from the germline V gene are SGHAT and FQNNGV.

The chain is built from TRBV6-2 or TRBV6-3 and TRBJ2-1; 13 positions match TRBD2. CDR1 is MNHEY, CDR2 SVGEGT, per germline. There are 17 residues in the CDR3. The V and J ends lost 7 bases and 5 bases, in that order; junction bases with no gene match: 11. CDR3 residues: CASTQGTSGRGHNEQFF. CDR3 nucleotide sequence: TGTGCCAGCACCCAGGGCACTAGCGGGAGGGGGCACAATGAGCAGTTCTTC.

This clonotype has more than one count but fewer than ten. V usage is TRBV20-1 and J usage is TRBJ2-3; 9 bases are shared with TRBD2. CDR3 length: 15 residues. From germline, CDR1 is DFQATT and CDR2 SNEGSKA (reference sequence). V lost 1 base and J lost 4; bases outside the gene matches: 6. Here the CDR3 reads CSARASGIPPDTQYF. DNA for the CDR3: TGCAGTGCTAGAGCTAGCGGGATCCCCCCAGATACGCAGTATTTT.

In its sample, this clonotype was seen many times. This chain joins TRBV4-3 and TRBJ2-3; D not certain. In germline, CDR1 is LGHNA, CDR2 YSLEER. Trimming took off 1 base at V and 6 bases at J, with 8 bases between the two ends. The CDR3 consists of 13 residues. The CDR3 loop reads CASSQASRDTQYF. Written as DNA, the CDR3 is TGCGCCAGCAGCCAAGCCTCGAGGGATACGCAGTATTTT.

This clonotype appeared many times. This rearrangement joins TRBV4-3 to TRBJ2-7, with D hard to call. The germline gives CDR1 LGHNA, CDR2 YSLEER. The CDR3 contains 13 residues. V lost 4 bases and J 4 bases, leaving 11 bases between the germline ends. This chain's CDR3 is CASSRTISYEQYF. The CDR3 DNA follows: TGCGCCAGCAGCCGAACTATAAGTTACGAGCAGTACTTC.

This clonotype was observed at least ten times. The chain uses TRBV20-1 and TRBJ2-3; the match to TRBD2 covers 7 bases. The CDR3 loop spans 15 amino acids. V was clipped by 1 base and J by 2 bases; unmatched bases: 6. Germline loops: CDR1 DFQATT, CDR2 SNEGSKA (reference sequence). The CDR3 nucleotides read TGCAGTGCTAGAGGGCTAGCGGATACCACAGATACGCAGTATTTT. Translating gives CSARGLADTTDTQYF.

This clonotype was seen ten or more times. This chain joins TRBV25-1 and TRBJ2-6; D ambiguous. The germline V and J ends were trimmed by 1 base and 1 base, with 8 bases remaining between them. Germline values: CDR1 MGHDK, CDR2 SYGVNS. The CDR3 totals 16 residues. The CDR3 DNA is TGTGCCAGCAGTGAATTAATTCCGTCTGGGGCCAACGTCCTGACTTTC. Translation: CASSELIPSGANVLTF.

This clonotype occurred many times. The chain employs TRBV7-8 and TRBJ2-3, with TRBD2 matching over 8 bases. The V segment lost 5 bases and the J segment 4 bases; nucleotides outside the gene matches: 11. The CDR3 is 16 amino acids. CDR1 is SGHVS and CDR2 is FQNEAQ in the germline V gene. As DNA, the CDR3 is TGTGCCAGCAGCCCTAGACGGGGGGGCTCGCCAGATACGCAGTATTTT. Amino acid sequence: CASSPRRGGSPDTQYF.